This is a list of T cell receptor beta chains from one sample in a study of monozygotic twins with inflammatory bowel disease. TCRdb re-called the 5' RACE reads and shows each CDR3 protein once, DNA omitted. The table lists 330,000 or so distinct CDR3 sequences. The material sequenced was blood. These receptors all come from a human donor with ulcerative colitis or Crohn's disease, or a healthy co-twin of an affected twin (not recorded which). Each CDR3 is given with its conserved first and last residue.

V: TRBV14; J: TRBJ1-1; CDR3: CASSLSGVDTEAFF
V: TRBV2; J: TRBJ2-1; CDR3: CASEGQMTNNEQFF
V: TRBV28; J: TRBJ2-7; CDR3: CASSFLPSGGNEQYF
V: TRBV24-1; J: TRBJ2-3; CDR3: CATSDFSAGVADTQYF
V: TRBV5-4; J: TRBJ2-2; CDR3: CASSFYRGGDTGELFF
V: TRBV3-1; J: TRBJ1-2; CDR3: CASSQRGREAWGYTF
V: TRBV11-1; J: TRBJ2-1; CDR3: CASSPIEGLAGDRYNEQFF
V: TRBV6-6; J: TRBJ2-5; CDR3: CASSYGTGLETQYF
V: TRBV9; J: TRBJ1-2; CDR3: CASSVDRGNYGYTF
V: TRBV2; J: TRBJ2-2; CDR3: CASSGDSGEPFF
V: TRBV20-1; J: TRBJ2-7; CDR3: CSAVTGLREQYF
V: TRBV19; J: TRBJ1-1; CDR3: CASSPRWTEAFF
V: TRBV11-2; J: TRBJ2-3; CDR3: CASSSSNRDRDTQYF
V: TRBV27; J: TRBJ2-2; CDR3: CASSVRGFTGELFF
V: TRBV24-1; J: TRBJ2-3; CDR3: CATSDPRGGDTQYF
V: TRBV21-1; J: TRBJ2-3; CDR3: CASSKGRGRPSSTDTQYF
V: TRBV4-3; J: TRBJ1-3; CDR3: CASSRAGTGVSGNTIYF
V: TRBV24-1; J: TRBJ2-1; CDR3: CATSDQPYSDLFF
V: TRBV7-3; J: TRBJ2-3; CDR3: CASSARTSGRDTQYF
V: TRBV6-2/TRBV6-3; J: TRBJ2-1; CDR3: CASSPSAFEQFF
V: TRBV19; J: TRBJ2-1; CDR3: CASAVVGSSYNEQFF
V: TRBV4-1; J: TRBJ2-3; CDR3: CASSTISGSSTDTQYF
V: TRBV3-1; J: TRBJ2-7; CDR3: CASSRRFGDLYEQYF
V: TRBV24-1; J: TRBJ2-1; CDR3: CATSDPHRGNNEQFF
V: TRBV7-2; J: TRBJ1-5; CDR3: CASSYKAGSNQPQHF
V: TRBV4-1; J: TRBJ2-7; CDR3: CASSQGTGATYEQYF
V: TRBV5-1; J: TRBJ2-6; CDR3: CASSLGGPLANVLTF
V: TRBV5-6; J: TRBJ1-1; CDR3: CASSILQGGGTEAFF
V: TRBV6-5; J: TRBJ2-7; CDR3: CASSYSIGSTYEQYF
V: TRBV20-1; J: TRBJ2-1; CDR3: CSAGYRGQGINEQFF
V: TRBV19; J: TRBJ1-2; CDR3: CASSINRDGGYTF
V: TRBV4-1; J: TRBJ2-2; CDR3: CASEPPGGELFF
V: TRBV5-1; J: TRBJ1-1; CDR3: CASSFHSGDTEAFF
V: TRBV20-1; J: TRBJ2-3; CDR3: CSAGIQSTDTQYF
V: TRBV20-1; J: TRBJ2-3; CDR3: CSARGVTTDTQYF
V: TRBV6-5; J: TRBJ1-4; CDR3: CASSYSSMGELFF
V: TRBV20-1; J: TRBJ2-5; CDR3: CSARDLAGAIETQYF